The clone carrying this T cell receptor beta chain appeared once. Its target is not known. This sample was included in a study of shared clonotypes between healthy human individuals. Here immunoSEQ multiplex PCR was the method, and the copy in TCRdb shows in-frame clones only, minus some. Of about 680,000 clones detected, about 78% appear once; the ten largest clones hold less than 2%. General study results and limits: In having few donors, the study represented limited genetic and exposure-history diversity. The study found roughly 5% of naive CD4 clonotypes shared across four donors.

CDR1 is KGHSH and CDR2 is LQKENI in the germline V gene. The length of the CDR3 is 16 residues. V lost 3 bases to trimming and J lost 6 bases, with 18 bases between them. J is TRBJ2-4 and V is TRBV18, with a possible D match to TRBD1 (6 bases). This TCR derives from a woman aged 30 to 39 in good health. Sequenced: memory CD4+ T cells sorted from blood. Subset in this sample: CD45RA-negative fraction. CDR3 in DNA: TGTGCCAGCTCACCTTCCGGGACACCATTGGGAAACATTCAGTACTTC. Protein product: CASSPSGTPLGNIQYF.